This T cell receptor (beta chain) was recorded in a study of cytomegalovirus exposure and HLA in healthy donors. Study-level results: Cytomegalovirus association was listed for around 180 TCR beta chains.

Repertoires were generated with immunoSEQ multiplex PCR, while TCRdb's copy carries only in-frame clones and drops some. Of 250,000 to 300,000 clones listed, roughly 90% are singletons. There are many counts of this clone. Antigen: not known. The sequenced sample was PBMCs. This sequence originates from a woman aged 18-29 years in good health and CMV-seronegative.

The CDR3 DNA follows: TGTGCCAGCACCGAAGGCTACAGGCAGGGAGGCTACACCTTC. This translates into CASTEGYRQGGYTF. The V and J genes are TRBV6-1 and TRBJ1-2; weak D call: TRBD1 (5 bases). CDR1 and CDR2 from the germline V gene are MNHNS and SASEGT. This CDR3 has 14 amino acids. Trimming removed 7 bases at V and 8 bases at J, with 20 bases between.